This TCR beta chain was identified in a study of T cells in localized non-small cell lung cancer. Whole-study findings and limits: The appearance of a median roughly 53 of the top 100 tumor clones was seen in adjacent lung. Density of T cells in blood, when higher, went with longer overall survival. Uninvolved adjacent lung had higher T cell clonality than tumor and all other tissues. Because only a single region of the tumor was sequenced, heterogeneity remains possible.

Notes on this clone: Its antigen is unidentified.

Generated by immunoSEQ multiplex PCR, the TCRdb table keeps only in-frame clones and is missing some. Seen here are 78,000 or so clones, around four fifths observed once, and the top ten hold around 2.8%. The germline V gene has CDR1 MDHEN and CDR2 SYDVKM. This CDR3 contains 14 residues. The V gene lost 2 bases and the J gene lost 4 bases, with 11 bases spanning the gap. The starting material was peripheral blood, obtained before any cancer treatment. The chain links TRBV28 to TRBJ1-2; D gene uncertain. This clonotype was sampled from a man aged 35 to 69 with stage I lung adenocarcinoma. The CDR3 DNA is TGTGCCAGCAGTTTAACCGGAGGTGGCTATGGCTACACCTTC. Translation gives CASSLTGGGYGYTF.